The clone carrying this T cell receptor (beta chain) was picked up many times. Its matching antigen is unknown. The data belong to a study of neurological immune-mediated disorders. Across the study: The disease course was relapsing-remitting in some 31 and secondary progressive in about 9% of the roughly 35 multiple sclerosis patients.

The trim removed 5 bases at V and 2 bases at J, leaving 6 bases unmatched. Germline V gene sequence: CDR1 LGHNA, CDR2 YNFKEQ. This CDR3 comprises 15 residues. General observations from the study: No CDR3 amino acid sequences were shared by expanded clones across subjects, suggesting private repertoires in all groups.

Whenever a sequencing run was performed, it yielded over 190 million TCR-beta sequences from 15-18 subjects. TCRdb passed the 5' RACE reads through MiXCR, listing each CDR3 protein once. The repertoire holds some 66,000 distinct CDR3 sequences, around 3% seen once, with about 4% in the top ten. Unsorted libraries were prepared from 2 million PBMCs held at -80 C. The chain combines TRBV4-2 with TRBJ1-5, with 7 positions matching TRBD1. This receptor was taken from a man aged 35 to 55 with multiple sclerosis. The sequenced material came from PBMCs. This CDR3 reads CASSVRGQGNQPQHF. CDR3 bases: TGTGCCAGCAGCGTAAGGGGGCAGGGCAATCAGCCCCAGCATTTT.